These 8 T cell receptor beta chains came from one sample sequenced in a study of shared clonotypes between healthy human individuals. Produced via immunoSEQ multiplex PCR; TCRdb's table is partial and in-frame only. The top ten clones hold 0.39% of a sample with approximately 2.3 million clones, roughly 93% of them seen once. Sequenced: naive CD4+ T cells from PBMCs. Noted subset: CD45RA+ positively selected. Receptors originate from a man aged 18-30 years in good health. Some clones in this sample may be carry-over from other donors' samples.

The J gene is TRBJ1-2, the V gene TRBV5-5, with 12 bases lining up with TRBD1. V was pared by 2 bases and J by 6 bases, with 5 bases of the junction left unmatched. This CDR3 is built from 15 residues. The germline gives CDR1 SGHKS, CDR2 YYEKEE (reference sequence). The CDR3 is CASSLGTGGRNGYTF. DNA for the CDR3: TGTGCCAGCAGCTTAGGGACAGGGGGCAGGAATGGCTACACCTTC.

The chain is built from TRBV11-2 and TRBJ1-1; weak D call: TRBD1 (5 bases). The CDR3 sequence is 14 residues long. Between the trimmed V and J ends, which lost 4 bases and 1 base, there was a span of 10 bases. In germline, CDR1 is SGHAT, CDR2 FQNNGV. As DNA, the CDR3 is TGTGCCAGCAGCTCCCTAGGGGCGAACACTGAAGCTTTCTTT. Translating it yields CASSSLGANTEAFF.

The rearrangement uses TRBV18 and TRBJ2-7; maybe TRBD1 (7 bases). Looked up from germline, CDR1 is KGHSH and CDR2 is LQKENI. The CDR3 spans 16 residues. The V and J ends lost 4 bases and 2 bases respectively, with 18 bases between them. The CDR3 sequence is CASSLLTGRKTYEQYF. CDR3 DNA sequence: TGTGCCAGCTCACTCCTGACAGGGAGGAAAACCTACGAGCAGTACTTC.

The chain has TRBV28 and TRBJ1-3, with D unclear. The CDR3 consists of 12 residues. Trimming pared 5 bases from V and 5 bases from J, leaving 7 bases between. Germline lookup yields CDR1 MDHEN and CDR2 SYDVKM. The chain's CDR3 is CASSTQRNTIYF. Here the CDR3 DNA reads TGTGCCAGCAGTACCCAGAGAAACACCATATATTTT.

For this clone: At one end the junction does not follow the germline gene, possibly because of a read error. V is TRBV7-9 and J is TRBJ2-5; tentative D call: TRBD1 (6 bases). The V gene's germline CDR1 is SEHNR and CDR2 FQNEAQ (reference sequence). CDR3 size: 14 residues. The DNA for the CDR3 is TGTGCCAGCAGCCCCGTAACTTTAATACAGGGAAGAAACTTC. Its protein is CASSPVTLIQGRNF.

The chain has TRBV10-3 and TRBJ2-4; 9 nucleotides match TRBD1. From germline, CDR1 is ENHRY and CDR2 SYGVKD. J gave up 0 bases and V 8 bases, and 20 bases lay outside the gene matches. CDR3 length: 20 amino acids. DNA for the CDR3: TGTGCCATCGTTCCCGGGTTAGGGACAGGGTCCCTGTTAGCCAAAAACATTCAGTACTTC. Translated: CAIVPGLGTGSLLAKNIQYF.

This chain joins TRBV28 and TRBJ1-1; 8 nucleotides agree with TRBD1. This CDR3 has 14 residues. The germline V gene encodes CDR1 MDHEN and CDR2 SYDVKM. V lost 6 bases and J lost 5; bases outside the gene matches: 8. The CDR3: CASSPTGGRTEAFF. The CDR3 DNA follows: TGTGCCAGCAGCCCCACAGGGGGACGGACTGAAGCTTTCTTT.

This chain connects TRBV5-5 to TRBJ2-1; D is unresolved. CDR3 size: 15 residues. CDR1 and CDR2 (germline): SGHKS, YYEKEE (reference sequence). Trimming pared 1 base from V and 2 bases from J, leaving 10 bases between. The CDR3 loop reads CASSLNPMAYNEQFF. As DNA, the CDR3 is TGTGCCAGCAGCTTGAATCCAATGGCCTACAATGAGCAGTTCTTC. The full variable domain, with the rest looked up from reference TRBV5-5 and TRBJ2-1, is DAGVTQSPTHLIKTRGQQVTLRCSPISGHKSVSWYQQVLGQGPQFIFQYYEKEERGRGNFPDRFSARQFPNYSSELNVNALLLGDSALYLCASSLNPMAYNEQFFGPGTRLTVL.